This record covers a single T cell receptor (beta chain). The CDR3 consists of 16 residues. Trimming removed 4 bases from V and 2 bases from J; junction bases left unmatched: 11. Germline V CDR1 and CDR2: LNHNV, YYDKDF (reference sequence). These data are taken from a study of blood T cells in healthy people across ages. Through a sample-barcoded 5' primer and a J-beta primer mix, a second PCR was run for about 6 to 11 cycles. TCRdb processed the 5' RACE reads anew with MiXCR; each CDR3 protein has one entry. The sample consists of approximately 780,000 distinct CDR3 sequences, roughly 26% of them appearing once. These data also featured in a second study, about T cells of mothers and their children. This second study notes: Per child, around 2.9 million TCR beta CDR3 reads were obtained, against over 9 million per mother.

The sequenced material came from blood. The TCR sequence derives from a boy aged 10-17 years in good health. The chain links TRBV15 to TRBJ2-7; 7 bases align to TRBD1. The chain's CDR3 is CATSTPRTGVTYEQYF. The DNA of the CDR3 is TGTGCCACCAGCACGCCTCGTACAGGGGTTACCTACGAGCAGTACTTC.